Reported below is one T cell receptor beta chain. Unmatched junction bases numbered 4, after V lost 6 bases and J lost 3 bases. The CDR3 sequence is 13 residues long. CDR1 and CDR2 from the germline V gene are SEHNR and FQNEAQ (reference sequence). This table comes from immunoSEQ multiplex PCR, and its TCRdb copy is limited to in-frame clones, with some not included. The table records roughly 160,000 clones, about 85% of them present only once. The data were obtained in a study of blood T cell repertoires in COVID-19. The chain links TRBV7-9 to TRBJ2-7, with TRBD1 identical over 8 bases. The TCR was taken from a man aged 18 to 30 with acute or convalescent COVID-19. Input material: peripheral blood. DNA of the CDR3: TGTGCCAGCAGTTTGGGACAGGTCTACGAGCAGTACTTC. This sequence encodes CASSLGQVYEQYF.